The rows below give T cell receptor beta chains drawn from one sample of a study of sequential checkpoint blockade in melanoma. Generated by immunoSEQ multiplex PCR, the TCRdb table keeps only in-frame clones and is missing some. The sample includes approximately 12,000 clones, 27% of them seen just once. Sequenced material: tumor tissue (inferred from file names), taken from a patient given nivolumab and ipilimumab in sequence. These receptors originate from a human donor with melanoma. The CDR3 runs from the conserved cysteine through the conserved F or W. Fields, in order: V gene, CDR3 length, D gene, clone size, J gene, CDR3 protein, CDR3 DNA. D genes are given only for firm matches. A row's size may be missing; if present it is once, few, many or a size class.

V: TRBV14; length: 11; D: NA; size: NA; J: TRBJ2-7; CDR3: CASSQAYEQYF; DNA: TGTGCCAGCAGCCAGGCTTACGAGCAGTACTTC
V: TRBV18; length: 17; D: TRBD1; size: NA; J: TRBJ1-5; CDR3: CASSPSLDRFSNQPQHF; DNA: TGTGCCAGCTCACCTTCCTTGGACAGGTTTAGCAATCAGCCCCAGCATTTT
V: TRBV18; length: 16; D: TRBD1; size: NA; J: TRBJ1-1; CDR3: CASSPGQGGTNTEAFF; DNA: TGTGCCAGCTCACCAGGACAGGGGGGAACGAACACTGAAGCTTTCTTT
V: TRBV6-8; length: 16; D: TRBD1; size: few; J: TRBJ2-2; CDR3: CASRSRQGAGTGELFF; DNA: TGTGCCAGCAGGTCTCGACAGGGGGCGGGGACCGGGGAGCTGTTTTTT
V: TRBV29-1; length: 18; D: TRBD1; size: NA; J: TRBJ2-6; CDR3: CSVGNHRGRDSGANVLTF; DNA: TGCAGCGTTGGAAACCACAGGGGGCGCGACTCTGGGGCCAACGTCCTGACTTTC
V: TRBV9; length: 14; D: NA; size: NA; J: TRBJ2-7; CDR3: CASSPRQVAYEQYF; DNA: TGTGCCAGCAGCCCCCGGCAGGTCGCCTACGAGCAGTACTTC
V: TRBV6-8; length: 19; D: NA; size: few; J: TRBJ2-7; CDR3: CASSYGLLKPRTAGYEQYF; DNA: TGTGCCAGCAGTTACGGGCTCCTTAAACCCCGGACTGCTGGATACGAGCAGTACTTC
V: TRBV11-3; length: 15; D: NA; size: few; J: TRBJ2-7; CDR3: CASSLDPPGTYEQYF; DNA: TGTGCCAGCAGCTTGGACCCCCCCGGGACATACGAGCAGTACTTC
V: TRBV6-8; length: 15; D: NA; size: few; J: TRBJ2-1; CDR3: CASSYLGRNVHEQFF; DNA: TGTGCCAGCAGTTACCTTGGACGCAATGTCCATGAGCAGTTCTTC
V: TRBV19; length: 15; D: TRBD2; size: NA; J: TRBJ2-1; CDR3: CASVQTSGRHNEQFF; DNA: TGTGCCAGTGTCCAGACTAGCGGGAGACACAATGAGCAGTTCTTC
V: TRBV28; length: 14; D: NA; size: NA; J: TRBJ1-1; CDR3: CASSPQGVIGEAFF; DNA: TGTGCCAGCAGTCCACAGGGTGTGATCGGTGAAGCTTTCTTT
V: TRBV18; length: 17; D: TRBD1; size: NA; J: TRBJ1-2; CDR3: CASSPDGPGQSNYGYTF; DNA: TGTGCCAGCTCACCCGATGGCCCGGGACAGAGTAACTATGGCTACACCTTC
V: TRBV19; length: 15; D: TRBD1; size: once; J: TRBJ2-7; CDR3: CASSAQRDSSYEQYF; DNA: TGTGCCAGTAGTGCCCAACGGGACAGCTCCTACGAGCAGTACTTC
V: TRBV19; length: 12; D: NA; size: NA; J: TRBJ2-7; CDR3: CATAGTFYEQYF; DNA: TGTGCCACCGCCGGGACATTTTACGAGCAGTACTTC
V: TRBV5-1; length: 16; D: TRBD2; size: once; J: TRBJ2-1; CDR3: CASSLGTSGSGDEQFF; DNA: TGCGCCAGCAGCTTGGGGACTAGCGGGAGTGGCGATGAGCAGTTCTTC
V: TRBV12-5; length: 15; D: TRBD2; size: NA; J: TRBJ2-7; CDR3: CASGRSGAGSYEQYF; DNA: TGTGCTAGTGGCCGTAGCGGGGCAGGCTCCTACGAGCAGTACTTC
V: TRBV11-3; length: 14; D: NA; size: many; J: TRBJ2-5; CDR3: CASSGTGTSETQYF; DNA: TGTGCCAGCAGCGGGACCGGGACGTCGGAGACCCAGTACTTC
V: TRBV23-1; length: 15; D: TRBD2; size: few; J: TRBJ2-3; CDR3: CASSWASGFTDTQYF; DNA: TGCGCCAGCAGCTGGGCTAGCGGGTTCACAGATACGCAGTATTTT
V: TRBV6-8; length: 14; D: TRBD1; size: NA; J: TRBJ1-1; CDR3: CASSYTGGNTEAFF; DNA: TGTGCCAGCAGTTACACAGGGGGGAACACTGAAGCTTTCTTT
V: TRBV6-8; length: 13; D: NA; size: few; J: TRBJ1-1; CDR3: CASRHLQGTEAFF; DNA: TGTGCCAGCAGACACCTCCAGGGAACTGAAGCTTTCTTT
V: TRBV19; length: 17; D: TRBD2; size: few; J: TRBJ2-1; CDR3: CASSRRGAGPPYNEQFF; DNA: TGTGCCAGTAGTCGTCGTGGAGCGGGGCCCCCCTACAATGAGCAGTTCTTC
V: TRBV11-3; length: 14; D: NA; size: NA; J: TRBJ1-2; CDR3: CASSLEERNYGYTF; DNA: TGTGCCAGCAGCCTGGAGGAGCGTAACTATGGCTACACCTTC
V: TRBV25-1; length: 16; D: TRBD2; size: NA; J: TRBJ2-1; CDR3: CASSGPRGGSRTEQFF; DNA: TGTGCCAGCAGTGGGCCCCGGGGCGGGAGCCGCACTGAGCAGTTCTTC
V: TRBV11-3; length: 14; D: NA; size: many; J: TRBJ2-7; CDR3: CASSYSGGFYEQYF; DNA: TGTGCCAGCAGCTATTCCGGGGGTTTCTACGAGCAGTACTTC
V: TRBV18; length: 20; D: TRBD1; size: NA; J: TRBJ2-1; CDR3: CASSPTGVLDRDRVYNEQFF; DNA: TGTGCCAGCTCACCCACCGGGGTGCTCGACCGGGACAGGGTATACAATGAGCAGTTCTTC
V: TRBV29-1; length: 16; D: NA; size: NA; J: TRBJ2-5; CDR3: CSVGQVSYKTSETQYF; DNA: TGCAGCGTTGGACAGGTATCGTACAAGACTTCGGAGACCCAGTACTTC
V: TRBV23-1; length: 14; D: TRBD2; size: NA; J: TRBJ2-1; CDR3: CASSPRGGKNEQFF; DNA: TGCGCCAGCAGTCCCCGGGGGGGAAAAAATGAGCAGTTCTTC
V: TRBV28; length: 13; D: NA; size: NA; J: TRBJ2-3; CDR3: CASSLLPEDTQYF; DNA: TGTGCCAGCAGTTTATTGCCGGAGGATACGCAGTATTTT
V: TRBV18; length: 13; D: TRBD2; size: NA; J: TRBJ2-1; CDR3: CASSPSGSDEQFF; DNA: TGTGCCAGCTCACCTAGCGGGAGCGATGAGCAGTTCTTC
V: TRBV14; length: 13; D: NA; size: NA; J: TRBJ2-1; CDR3: CASSRQTSNEQFF; DNA: TGTGCCAGCAGCCGACAGACTAGCAATGAGCAGTTCTTC
V: TRBV28; length: 16; D: NA; size: NA; J: TRBJ2-7; CDR3: CASSSGPMSSPYEQYF; DNA: TGTGCCAGCAGTTCGGGCCCAATGTCTAGTCCCTACGAGCAGTACTTC
V: TRBV4-1; length: 16; D: NA; size: few; J: TRBJ2-5; CDR3: CASSQGWGTIGETQYF; DNA: TGCGCCAGCAGCCAAGGATGGGGAACTATTGGGGAGACCCAGTACTTC
V: TRBV7-6; length: 16; D: TRBD1; size: few; J: TRBJ2-3; CDR3: CASSLGAGGYTDTQYF; DNA: TGTGCCAGCAGCTTAGGTGCAGGGGGATACACAGATACGCAGTATTTT
V: TRBV9; length: 14; D: TRBD1; size: NA; J: TRBJ1-3; CDR3: CASSGNRGGNTIYF; DNA: TGTGCCAGCAGCGGTAACAGGGGAGGGAACACCATATATTTT
V: TRBV18; length: 15; D: NA; size: NA; J: TRBJ1-1; CDR3: CASSPGQSGGTEAFF; DNA: TGTGCCAGCTCACCGGGGCAGTCAGGCGGCACTGAAGCTTTCTTT
V: TRBV12-2; length: 17; D: NA; size: few; J: TRBJ2-5; CDR3: CASRLPPRAGVRETQYF; DNA: TGTGCAAGTCGCTTGCCTCCCAGGGCAGGGGTTAGGGAGACCCAGTACTTC
V: TRBV27; length: 13; D: TRBD2; size: few; J: TRBJ2-3; CDR3: CASRNPSGDTQYF; DNA: TGTGCCAGCAGGAACCCTAGCGGAGATACGCAGTATTTT
V: TRBV28; length: 16; D: NA; size: medium-sized; J: TRBJ1-4; CDR3: CASRRGSWRFNEKLFF; DNA: TGTGCCAGCAGACGCGGTAGTTGGCGGTTTAATGAAAAACTGTTTTTT
V: TRBV9; length: 19; D: NA; size: few; J: TRBJ2-3; CDR3: CASSVNPRKASGGTDTQYF; DNA: TGTGCCAGCAGCGTAAATCCCAGGAAGGCTAGTGGCGGCACAGATACGCAGTATTTT